These 8 T cell receptor beta chains were all obtained from the same sample, sequenced in a study of Graves' ophthalmopathy and Graves' hyperthyroidism. Beta-chain TCR CDR3 regions were amplified from RNA transcripts. RT-PCR was first run with HTBI primers, then multiplex PCR in a second round. TCRdb reprocessed the multiplex PCR reads via MiXCR and lists one record per CDR3 protein. The sample shows roughly 410,000 distinct CDR3 sequences, over 15% of them seen only once. The source material was peripheral blood. These receptors all stem from a woman aged 18-29 years with stable Graves' hyperthyroidism.

This clonotype was counted ten times or more. The chain employs TRBV25-1 and TRBJ1-1; TRBD1 aligns across 8 bases. CDR3 length: 15 amino acids. CDR1 MGHDK and CDR2 SYGVNS come from the germline V gene. Trimming took 5 bases from V and 0 from J; bases not matched to a gene: 5. The CDR3 loop reads CASSPGTGLNTEAFF. CDR3 DNA sequence: TGTGCCAGCAGTCCGGGGACAGGACTGAACACTGAAGCTTTCTTT. Together with reference TRBV25-1 and TRBJ1-1, the CDR3 gives the full variable domain: EADIYQTPRYLVIGTGKKITLECSQTMGHDKMYWYQQDPGMELHLIHYSYGVNSTEKGDLSSESTVSRIRTEHFPLTLESARPSHTSQYLCASSPGTGLNTEAFFGQGTRLTVV.

Turning to this clonotype: The final CDR3 position lacks the conserved phenylalanine or tryptophan, pointing to a likely read error. This chain connects TRBV5-1 to TRBJ2-7, with 14 bases lining up with TRBD2. CDR1 is SGHRS and CDR2 is YFSETQ in the germline V gene. Losses at the gene ends were 5 bases for V and 4 bases for J; bases not matched to a gene: 11. This CDR3 region has 17 residues. The CDR3 is CASSSQTSGGALYEQYL. In DNA, the CDR3 is TGCGCCAGCAGTTCACAGACTAGCGGGGGGGCGTTGTACGAGCAGTACTTA.

Many counts were recorded for this clonotype. This chain uses TRBV19 with TRBJ2-5; maybe TRBD1 (6 bases). The CDR3 totals 14 residues. Trimming stripped 5 bases from V and 1 base from J, with 11 bases between. The germline V gene has CDR1 LNHDA and CDR2 SQIVND (reference sequence). CDR3 sequence (DNA): TGTGCCAGTAGTTCCACAGGGATCCAAGAGACCCAGTACTTC. Translated, it gives CASSSTGIQETQYF.

Ten or more counts support this clonotype. The chain links TRBV7-9 to TRBJ1-1; 8 positions match TRBD1. With 0 bases clipped from V and 3 bases from J, the junction kept 0 bases outside the gene matches. Germline V gives CDR1 SEHNR, CDR2 FQNEAQ (reference sequence). The CDR3 totals 14 residues. CDR3 sequence (DNA): TGTGCCAGCAGCTTAGCACAGGGGGACACTGAAGCTTTCTTT. Its translation: CASSLAQGDTEAFF. Full variable domain (missing parts from reference TRBV7-9 and TRBJ1-1): DTGVSQNPRHKITKRGQNVTFRCDPISEHNRLYWYRQTLGQGPEFLTYFQNEAQLEKSRLLSDRFSAERPKGSFSTLEIQRTEQGDSAMYLCASSLAQGDTEAFFGQGTRLTVV.

This clonotype was seen ten or more times. The V and J genes are TRBV12-3 or TRBV12-4 and TRBJ1-1; D gene unclear. The CDR3 extends over 12 amino acids. Trimming pared 3 bases from V and 8 bases from J, leaving 10 bases between. The CDR3 here is CASSFISEEAFF. In DNA, the CDR3 is TGTGCCAGCAGTTTTATATCTGAGGAAGCTTTCTTT.

This clonotype has a count of ten or more. The V call is TRBV6-1, the J call TRBJ1-6, with a tentative D call TRBD1 (5 bases). CDR3 length: 16 amino acids. Germline V CDR1 and CDR2: MNHNS, SASEGT. Trimming pared 0 bases from V and 10 bases from J, leaving 16 bases between. The CDR3 is CASSEAQAFGDSPLHF. CDR3 DNA sequence: TGTGCCAGCAGTGAAGCTCAAGCCTTCGGGGACTCACCCCTCCACTTT.

This clonotype was seen repeatedly, ten times or more. The chain couples TRBV12-3 or TRBV12-4 to TRBJ1-5, with D unclear. The V end lost 7 bases, the J end lost 1 base, and 14 bases lay between the germline ends. The length of the CDR3 is 15 residues. The CDR3: CASTKAGPSNQPQHF. The CDR3 nucleotides read TGTGCCAGCACCAAAGCGGGTCCCAGCAATCAGCCCCAGCATTTT.

This clonotype was counted only a few times. Since a much larger clone is just one base distant, this may be a read error. The CDR3 reads CAGSLSQGPYEQYF. In nucleotides, the CDR3 is TGTGCCGGCAGTTTATCACAGGGGCCCTACGAGCAGTACTTC. The V call is TRBV12-3 or TRBV12-4, the J call TRBJ2-7; the match to TRBD1 covers 7 bases. The CDR3 has 14 amino acids.